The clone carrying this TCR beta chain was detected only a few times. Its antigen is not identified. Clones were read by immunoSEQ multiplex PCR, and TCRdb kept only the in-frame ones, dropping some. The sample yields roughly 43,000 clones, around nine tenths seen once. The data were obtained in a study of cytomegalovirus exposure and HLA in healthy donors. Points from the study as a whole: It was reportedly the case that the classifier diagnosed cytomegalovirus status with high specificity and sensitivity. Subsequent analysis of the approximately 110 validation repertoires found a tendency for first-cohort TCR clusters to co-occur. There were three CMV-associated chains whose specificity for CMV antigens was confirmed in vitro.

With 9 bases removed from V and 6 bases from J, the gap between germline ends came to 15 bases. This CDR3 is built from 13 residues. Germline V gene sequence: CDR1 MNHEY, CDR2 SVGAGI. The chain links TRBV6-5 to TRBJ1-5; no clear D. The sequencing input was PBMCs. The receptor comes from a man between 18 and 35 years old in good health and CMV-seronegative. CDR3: CARRGEGGQPQHF. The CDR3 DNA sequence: TGTGCCAGACGCGGGGAGGGAGGTCAGCCCCAGCATTTT.